This TCR beta chain appears in the sequencing data of a study of CD8 T cells in ankylosing spondylitis. Notes on the study in general: From matched ankylosing spondylitis synovial fluid, disease-linked clones were reportedly recovered at significantly enriched levels. Some motif variants were previously reported in reactive arthritis synovial fluid and blood. Those disease-linked clones were CD8+; they were also relatively rare in peripheral blood.

Construction of TCR beta libraries was performed using quantitative 5'-RACE with molecular barcodes. One entry per CDR3 protein results from TCRdb running MiXCR on the 5' RACE reads. The table shows around 300,000 distinct CDR3 sequences, with about 15% occurring only once. This clonotype has only a few counts. Its antigen is undetermined. CDR1 SGHNT and CDR2 YENEEA come from the germline V gene. The junction had 6 bases not matched to a gene; V was cut back by 4 bases and J by 4 bases. This CDR3 is 14 amino acids long. The chain carries TRBV11-3 and TRBJ1-1, with 7 bases lining up with TRBD1. Material: blood, either unsorted or a sorted T cell fraction (not recorded which). The receptor's source is a male donor with ankylosing spondylitis or in good health (not recorded which). CDR3 bases: TGTGCCAGCAGCTCCACAGGGGTGATCACTGAAGCTTTCTTT. Protein product: CASSSTGVITEAFF. Filled out from reference TRBV11-3 and TRBJ1-1, the complete variable domain reads EAGVVQSPRYKIIEKKQPVAFWCNPISGHNTLYWYLQNLGQGPELLIRYENEEAVDDSQLPKDRFSAERLKGVDSTLKIQPAELGDSAVYLCASSSTGVITEAFFGQGTRLTVV.